This T cell receptor (beta chain) was sequenced for a study of blood T cell repertoires in COVID-19. Study-level information: T cells, B-cell-depleted T cells, or PBMCs supplied cDNA or gDNA.

Method: immunoSEQ multiplex PCR; TCRdb's copy keeps in-frame clones and lacks some. The table records approximately 60,000 clones, 60% to 85% of them present only once. From germline, CDR1 is SGHTA and CDR2 FQGNSA. The CDR3 extends over 16 amino acids. The germline V and J ends were trimmed by 5 bases and 0 bases, with 13 bases remaining between them. The specimen was peripheral blood. V and J are TRBV7-2 and TRBJ1-4; no clear D. This TCR was sampled from a man between 45 and 60 years old with active or convalescent COVID-19. The CDR3 DNA sequence: TGTGCCAGCAGCACCAATGGAGGCACAACTAATGAAAAACTGTTTTTT. It is translated as CASSTNGGTTNEKLFF.